Listed here are 17 T cell receptor beta chains from one sample, sequenced in a study of cytomegalovirus exposure and HLA in healthy donors. In the PCR, 60 Vbeta and 13 Jbeta primers were used. Assay used: immunoSEQ multiplex PCR; TCRdb lists only in-frame clones, some missing. The table includes 150,000 to 160,000 clones, about four fifths detected once. Sequencing used PBMCs. The source of these receptors is a man younger than 35 in good health and CMV-seronegative.

V gene TRBV10-2 combines with J gene TRBJ2-4; maybe TRBD2 (7 bases). Germline loops: CDR1 WSHSY, CDR2 SAAADI. Trimming shortened V by 6 bases and J by 8 bases, and 17 bases separated the two germline ends. This CDR3 region has 14 residues. CDR3 residues: CASSPRGGADIQYF. The CDR3, as DNA: TGCGCCAGCAGCCCGAGGGGGGGGGCGGACATTCAGTACTTC.

This clone was picked up one time. The CDR3 bases are TGTGCCAGCAGCTTATCGGACAGGAACTACGAGCAGTACTTC. Residues: CASSLSDRNYEQYF. The chain joins TRBV5-6 to TRBJ2-7; 7 positions agree with TRBD1. Germline values: CDR1 SGHDT, CDR2 YYEEEE. The CDR3 extends over 14 amino acids. J gave up 3 bases and V 2 bases, and 5 bases lay outside the gene matches.

This chain joins TRBV7-9 and TRBJ2-1; weak D call: TRBD2 (5 bases). Germline assignment: CDR1 SEHNR and CDR2 FQNEAQ (reference sequence). CDR3 length: 15 residues. V was trimmed by 3 bases and J by 0 bases, leaving 9 bases between them. The CDR3 bases are TGTGCCAGCAGCTTTACGGGGAGCTCCTACAATGAGCAGTTCTTC. This codes for CASSFTGSSYNEQFF.

The J gene is TRBJ1-6, the V gene TRBV7-9; D gene ambiguous. V was pared by 5 bases and J by 7 bases, with 18 bases between. Germline CDR1 SEHNR, CDR2 FQNEAQ (reference sequence). This CDR3 is 16 amino acids long. This chain's CDR3 is CASSPAGSGGNSPLHF. The CDR3 nucleotides are TGTGCCAGCAGCCCAGCGGGTTCCGGCGGGAATTCACCCCTCCACTTT.

This clone was counted a few times. The V and J genes are TRBV11-3 and TRBJ2-2; D ambiguous. This CDR3 has 13 amino acids. Trimming removed 3 bases at V and 5 bases at J, with 7 bases between. Germline V gene sequence: CDR1 SGHNT, CDR2 YENEEA. The chain's CDR3 is CASSLQDTGELFF. The CDR3 nucleotides are TGTGCCAGCAGCTTGCAGGATACCGGGGAGCTGTTTTTT.

This clone showed up just a few times. The chain recombines TRBV4-1 with TRBJ1-4; 8 bases line up with TRBD1. Germline V gene data show CDR1 as MGHRA and CDR2 as YSYEKL. This CDR3 has 16 residues. Unmatched junction bases numbered 11, after V lost 4 bases and J lost 7 bases. CDR3 protein: CASSRPGQAQGEKLFF. The DNA of the CDR3 is TGCGCCAGCAGCCGTCCGGGACAGGCCCAGGGTGAAAAACTGTTTTTT.

The rearrangement links TRBV7-8 to TRBJ1-1; 11 bases match TRBD1. Germline assignment: CDR1 SGHVS and CDR2 FQNEAQ. The junction had 7 bases not matched to a gene; V was cut back by 5 bases and J by 5 bases. The CDR3 covers 15 residues. The CDR3 bases are TGTGCCAGCAGCATCGGGACAGGGGGAAGGACTGAAGCTTTCTTT. It codes for CASSIGTGGRTEAFF.

The rearrangement joins TRBV5-1 to TRBJ2-1; TRBD1 agrees at 9 bases. There are 14 residues in the CDR3. Germline V lookup: CDR1 SGHRS, CDR2 YFSETQ. Germline trimming cut 4 bases from V and 9 bases from J; bases unmatched to any gene: 8. CDR3 loop: CASSPDRGEGEQFF. CDR3 bases: TGCGCCAGCAGCCCGGACAGGGGAGAGGGTGAGCAGTTCTTC.

The chain has TRBV6-1 and TRBJ1-3, with 9 bases that match TRBD1. Per the germline V gene, CDR1 is MNHNS and CDR2 is SASEGT. This CDR3 is 18 amino acids long. V trimming: 2 bases; J trimming: 0 bases; junction bases outside the gene matches: 8. This CDR3 reads CASSEKGQGQGSGNTIYF. The CDR3 DNA is TGTGCCAGCAGTGAAAAGGGACAGGGCCAGGGCTCTGGAAACACCATATATTTT.

V gene TRBV7-3 combines with J gene TRBJ2-2, with a weak D call TRBD1 (6 bases). Trimming pared 5 bases from V and 6 bases from J, leaving 10 bases between. This CDR3 comprises 13 residues. Germline CDR1 and CDR2: SGHTA and FQGTGA. CDR3: CASSLGAPGELFF. In DNA, the CDR3 is TGTGCCAGCAGCCTGGGGGCTCCCGGGGAGCTGTTTTTT.

V usage is TRBV1 and J usage is TRBJ2-5; whether TRBD2, the table's D call, matches the DNA was not checked. TRBV1 has pseudogene status. This CDR3 comprises 20 residues. CDR3 loop: CTSSQVPGWSSAQYQETQYF. CDR3 nucleotides: TGCACCAGCAGCCAAGTCCCGGGATGGAGTAGCGCACAGTACCAAGAGACCCAGTACTTC.

The rearrangement links TRBV5-4 to TRBJ2-7; D is possibly TRBD1 (6 bases). V was cut by 0 bases and J by 6 bases, with 13 bases left in between. CDR1 is SGHNT, CDR2 YYREEE, per germline (reference sequence). The CDR3 is made up of 14 amino acids. The CDR3 region has the DNA TGTGCCAGCAGCTTGGACAGGGTAGGGGGCGAGCAGTACGTC. Encoded protein: CASSLDRVGGEQYV.

This clone was detected a few times. The chain couples TRBV5-1 to TRBJ2-1; 8 bases are shared with TRBD1. Losses at the gene ends were 4 bases for V and 3 bases for J; bases not matched to a gene: 9. Germline V gene data show CDR1 as SGHRS and CDR2 as YFSETQ. The length of the CDR3 is 16 residues. The CDR3 DNA reads TGCGCCAGCAGCCCCCACGGACAGGGCTACTACAATGAGCAGTTCTTC. Translated: CASSPHGQGYYNEQFF.

In this sample, this clone turned up once. This rearrangement joins TRBV7-2 to TRBJ1-1; D is perhaps TRBD1 (6 bases). Trimming took off 5 bases at V and 3 bases at J, with 13 bases between the two ends. The CDR3 length is 14 residues. The germline V gene encodes CDR1 SGHTA and CDR2 FQGNSA. CDR3: CASSIQGGDTEAFF. The CDR3 DNA follows: TGTGCCAGCAGCATACAGGGAGGGGACACTGAAGCTTTCTTT.

This chain joins TRBV2 and TRBJ1-1; D gene ambiguous. The V and J ends lost 4 bases and 0 bases respectively, with 6 bases between them. Germline CDR1 SNHLY, CDR2 FYNNEI. The CDR3 extends over 13 amino acids. The CDR3 protein is CASSVTMNTEAFF. DNA of the CDR3: TGTGCCAGCAGTGTCACAATGAACACTGAAGCTTTCTTT.

A few counts support this clone. At one end, the junction sequence differs from germline, possibly due to a read error. The chain carries TRBV10-3 and TRBJ1-2; D possibly corresponds to TRBD1 (6 bases). The CDR3 loop spans 13 amino acids. Germline-derived CDR1 and CDR2 are ENHRY and SYGVKD. CDR3 loop: CASSYSPGDGYTF. DNA for the CDR3: TGTGCCAGCAGTTACTCGCCAGGGGATGGCTACACCTTC.

The rearrangement joins TRBV28 to TRBJ2-7; 8 nucleotides agree with TRBD1. The V and J ends lost 3 bases and 7 bases, in that order; junction bases with no gene match: 14. The CDR3 runs 16 residues. Germline CDR1 reads MDHEN; CDR2 reads SYDVKM. The DNA of the CDR3 is TGTGCCAGCAGTTTTCAGGGGGCGGGCAGACCTCGGGAGCAGTACGTC. It encodes CASSFQGAGRPREQYV.